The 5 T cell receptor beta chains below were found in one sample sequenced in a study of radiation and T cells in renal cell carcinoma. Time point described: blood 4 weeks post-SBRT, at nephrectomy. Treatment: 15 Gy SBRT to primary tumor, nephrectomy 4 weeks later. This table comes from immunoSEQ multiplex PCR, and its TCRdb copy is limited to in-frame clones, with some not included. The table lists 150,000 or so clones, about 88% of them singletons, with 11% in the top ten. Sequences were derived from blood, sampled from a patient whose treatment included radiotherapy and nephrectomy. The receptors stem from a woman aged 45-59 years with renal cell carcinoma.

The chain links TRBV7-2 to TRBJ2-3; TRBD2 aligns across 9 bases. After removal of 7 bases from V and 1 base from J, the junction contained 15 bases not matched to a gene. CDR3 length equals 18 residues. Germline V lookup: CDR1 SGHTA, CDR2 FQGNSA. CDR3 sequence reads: CASNPRRGGGAGTDTQYF. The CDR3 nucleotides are TGTGCCAGCAACCCCCGGCGGGGCGGGGGGGCCGGCACAGATACGCAGTATTTT.

The DNA for the CDR3 is TGTGCCAGTAGTACCCTCCGGGCCGATCGAAACACTGAAGCTTTCTTT. Protein: CASSTLRADRNTEAFF. This chain links TRBV19 with TRBJ1-1; D uncertain. CDR3 length equals 16 residues. Germline V gene data show CDR1 as LNHDA and CDR2 as SQIVND (reference sequence). With 4 bases removed from V and 2 bases from J, the gap between germline ends came to 17 bases. The full variable domain, in which reference TRBV19 and TRBJ1-1 provide the parts outside the CDR3, is DGGITQSPKYLFRKEGQNVTLSCEQNLNHDAMYWYRQDPGQGLRLIYYSQIVNDFQKGDIAEGYSVSREKKESFPLTVTSAQKNPTAFYLCASSTLRADRNTEAFFGQGTRLTVV.

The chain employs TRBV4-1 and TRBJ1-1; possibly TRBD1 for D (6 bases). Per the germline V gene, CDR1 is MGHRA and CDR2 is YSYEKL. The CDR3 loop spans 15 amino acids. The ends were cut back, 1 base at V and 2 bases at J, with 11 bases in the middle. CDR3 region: CASSQGDGTNTEAFF. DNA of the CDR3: TGCGCCAGCAGCCAAGGGGACGGGACAAACACTGAAGCTTTCTTT.

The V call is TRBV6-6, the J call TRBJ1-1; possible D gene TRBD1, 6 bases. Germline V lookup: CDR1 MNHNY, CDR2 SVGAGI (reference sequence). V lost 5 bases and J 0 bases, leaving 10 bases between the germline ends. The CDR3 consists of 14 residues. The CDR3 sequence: CASSLGQMNTEAFF. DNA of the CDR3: TGTGCCAGCAGTCTAGGACAGATGAACACTGAAGCTTTCTTT.

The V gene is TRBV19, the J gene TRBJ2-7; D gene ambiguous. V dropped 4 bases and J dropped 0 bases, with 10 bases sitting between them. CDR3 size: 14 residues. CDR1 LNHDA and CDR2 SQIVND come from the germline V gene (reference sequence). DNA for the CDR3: TGTGCCAGTAGTAGGTCAGCGAACTCCTACGAGCAGTACTTC. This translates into CASSRSANSYEQYF.